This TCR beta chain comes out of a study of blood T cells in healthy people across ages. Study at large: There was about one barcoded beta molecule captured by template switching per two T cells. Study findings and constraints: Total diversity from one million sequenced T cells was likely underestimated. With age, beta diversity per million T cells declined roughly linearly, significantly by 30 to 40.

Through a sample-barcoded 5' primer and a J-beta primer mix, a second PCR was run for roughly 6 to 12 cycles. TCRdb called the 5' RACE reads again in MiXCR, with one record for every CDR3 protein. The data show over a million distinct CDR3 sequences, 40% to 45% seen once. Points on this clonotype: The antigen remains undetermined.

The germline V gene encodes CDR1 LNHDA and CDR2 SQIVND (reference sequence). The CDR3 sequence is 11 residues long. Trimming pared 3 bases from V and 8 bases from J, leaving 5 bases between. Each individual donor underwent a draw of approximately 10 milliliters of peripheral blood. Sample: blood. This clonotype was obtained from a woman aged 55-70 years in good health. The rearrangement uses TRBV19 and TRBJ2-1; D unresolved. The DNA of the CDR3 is TGTGCCAGTAGTATCATCGATGAGCAGTTCTTC. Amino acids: CASSIIDEQFF.